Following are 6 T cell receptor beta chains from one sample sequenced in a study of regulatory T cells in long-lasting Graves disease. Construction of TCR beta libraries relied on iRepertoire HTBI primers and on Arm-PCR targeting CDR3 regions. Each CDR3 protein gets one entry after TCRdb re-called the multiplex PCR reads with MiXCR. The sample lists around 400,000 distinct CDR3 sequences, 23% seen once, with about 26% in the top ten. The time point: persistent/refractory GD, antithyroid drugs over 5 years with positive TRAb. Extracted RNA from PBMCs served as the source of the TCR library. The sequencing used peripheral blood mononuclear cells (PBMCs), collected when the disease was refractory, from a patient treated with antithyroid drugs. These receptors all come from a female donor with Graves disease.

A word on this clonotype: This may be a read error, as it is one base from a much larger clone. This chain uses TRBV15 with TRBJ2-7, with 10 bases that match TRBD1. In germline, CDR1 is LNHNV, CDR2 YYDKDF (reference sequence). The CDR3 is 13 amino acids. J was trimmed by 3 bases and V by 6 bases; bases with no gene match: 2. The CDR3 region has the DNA TGTGCCACCAGTCGGACAGGGGGCTACGAGCAGTACTTC. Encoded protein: CATSRTGGYEQYF.

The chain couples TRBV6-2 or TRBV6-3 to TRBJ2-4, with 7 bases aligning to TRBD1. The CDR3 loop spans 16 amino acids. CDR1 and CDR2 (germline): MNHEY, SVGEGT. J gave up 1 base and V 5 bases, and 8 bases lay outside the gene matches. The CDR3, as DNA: TGTGCCAGCAGTCTCCCCGGGACAGTGGCCAAAAACATTCAGTACTTC. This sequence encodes CASSLPGTVAKNIQYF.

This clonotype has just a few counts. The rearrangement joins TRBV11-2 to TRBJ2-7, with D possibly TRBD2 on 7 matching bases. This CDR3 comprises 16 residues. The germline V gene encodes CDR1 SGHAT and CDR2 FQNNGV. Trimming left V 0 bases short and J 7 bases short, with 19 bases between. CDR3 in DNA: TGTGCCAGCAGCTTAGAAGGGTGGGACATGGGGGGGGAGCAGTACTTC. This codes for CASSLEGWDMGGEQYF.

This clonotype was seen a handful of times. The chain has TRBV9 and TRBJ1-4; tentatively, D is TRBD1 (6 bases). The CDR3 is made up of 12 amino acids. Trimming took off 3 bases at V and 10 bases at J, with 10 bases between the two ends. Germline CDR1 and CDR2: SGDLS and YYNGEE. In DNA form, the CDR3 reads TGTGCCAGCAGCGGGGACATCGGAAAACTGTTTTTT. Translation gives CASSGDIGKLFF.

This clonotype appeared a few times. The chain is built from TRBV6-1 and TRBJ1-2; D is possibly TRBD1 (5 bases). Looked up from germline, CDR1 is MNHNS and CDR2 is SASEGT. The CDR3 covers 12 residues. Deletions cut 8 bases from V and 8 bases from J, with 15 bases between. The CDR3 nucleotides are TGTGCCAGCGGCGGGGCGGGGATAGGCTACACCTTC. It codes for CASGGAGIGYTF.

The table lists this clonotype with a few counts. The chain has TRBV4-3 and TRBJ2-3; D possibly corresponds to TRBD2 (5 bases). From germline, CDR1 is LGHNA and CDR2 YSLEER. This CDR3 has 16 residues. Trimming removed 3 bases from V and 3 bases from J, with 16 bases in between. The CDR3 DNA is TGCGCCAGCAGCCAGGACTCATACGGGTCTACAGATACGCAGTATTTT. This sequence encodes CASSQDSYGSTDTQYF.